This TCR beta chain stems from a study of T cell changes during pregnancy in multiple sclerosis. Method: immunoSEQ multiplex PCR; TCRdb's copy keeps in-frame clones and lacks some. Of fewer than 40,000 clones in the sample, approximately 90% were seen once. Germline V gene data show CDR1 as LNHDA and CDR2 as SQIVND (reference sequence). Trimming left V 3 bases short and J 7 bases short, with 6 bases between. The CDR3 totals 11 residues. The source was CD8+ T cells from peripheral blood mononuclear cells, collected before pregnancy. The TCR originated in a female donor with multiple sclerosis, enrolled in a pregnancy study. V is TRBV19 and J is TRBJ1-1; D is undetermined. CDR3 sequence reads: CASSMSGEAFF. CDR3 DNA: TGTGCCAGTAGTATGAGTGGTGAAGCTTTCTTT.